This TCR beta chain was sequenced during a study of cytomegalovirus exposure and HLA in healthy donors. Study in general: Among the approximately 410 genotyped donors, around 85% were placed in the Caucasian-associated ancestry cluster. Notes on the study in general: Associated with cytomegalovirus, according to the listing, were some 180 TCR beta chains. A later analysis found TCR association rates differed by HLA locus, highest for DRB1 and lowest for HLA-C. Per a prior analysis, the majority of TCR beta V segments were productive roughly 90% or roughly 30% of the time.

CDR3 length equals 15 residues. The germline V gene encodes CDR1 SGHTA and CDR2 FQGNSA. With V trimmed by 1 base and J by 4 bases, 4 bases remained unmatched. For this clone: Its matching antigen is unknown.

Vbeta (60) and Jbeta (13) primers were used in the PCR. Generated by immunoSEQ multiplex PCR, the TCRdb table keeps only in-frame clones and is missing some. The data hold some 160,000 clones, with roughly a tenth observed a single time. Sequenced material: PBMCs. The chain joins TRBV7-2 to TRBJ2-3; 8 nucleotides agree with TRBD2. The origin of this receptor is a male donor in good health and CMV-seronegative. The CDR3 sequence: CASSLVGLASDTQYF. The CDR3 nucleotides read TGTGCCAGCAGCTTAGTTGGACTAGCATCAGATACGCAGTATTTT.